This T cell receptor (delta chain) was profiled in a study of gamma-delta T cells after stem cell transplantation. TCRdb re-called the RT-PCR reads using CATT. Of 950 to 1,300 delta-chain clones listed, around 2.9% are singletons. The V gene's germline CDR1 is GEAIGNYY and CDR2 EKD. The CDR3 is 19 amino acids. There are a few counts of this clone. The protein TCRdb gives is from a much larger clone and does not agree with this DNA's translation at residue 4, likely a read error; the protein shown here comes from the DNA. The clonotype comes from a human donor. It is not recorded whose cells these are; they may come from a transplant donor. The sequencing sample was made of gamma-delta T cells. The gene calls are TRDV2 and TRDJ1; 10 nucleotides agree with TRDD3. The CDR3 region is CACGTVVGDTGPYTDKLIF. CDR3 coding DNA: TGTGCCTGTGGCACCGTGGTGGGGGATACAGGGCCGTACACCGATAAACTCATCTTT.